A single sample gave rise to the 17 T cell receptor beta chains below, sequenced in a study of blood T cell repertoires in COVID-19. Repertoires were generated with immunoSEQ multiplex PCR, while TCRdb's copy carries only in-frame clones and drops some. The table shows approximately 47,000 clones, with roughly four fifths occurring only once. The material sequenced was peripheral blood. Receptor source: a man aged 55-75 years with acute or convalescent COVID-19.

This clone turned up a few times. The V gene is TRBV11-2, the J gene TRBJ2-7, with D tentatively TRBD2 (5 bases). The CDR3 is made up of 11 amino acids. Germline CDR1 reads SGHAT; CDR2 reads FQNNGV. V dropped 10 bases and J dropped 5 bases, with 12 bases sitting between them. Here the CDR3 DNA reads TGTGCCACCGCGGGTGAGGACGAGCAGTACTTC. Its protein product is CATAGEDEQYF.

The V and J genes are TRBV7-2 and TRBJ2-7; 8 nucleotides agree with TRBD2. Unmatched junction bases numbered 1, after V lost 0 bases and J lost 0 bases. Germline V gives CDR1 SGHTA, CDR2 FQGNSA. The CDR3 extends over 15 amino acids. The CDR3 loop reads CASSLARGASYEQYF. DNA of the CDR3: TGTGCCAGCAGCTTAGCGCGGGGGGCCTCCTACGAGCAGTACTTC.

The chain links TRBV9 to TRBJ1-2; no clear D. The germline V gene has CDR1 SGDLS and CDR2 YYNGEE. V lost 0 bases, J lost 7 bases, and 7 bases lay in between. This CDR3 has 12 residues. CDR3 in DNA: TGTGCCAGCAGCGTAGTGAACAGTGGCTACACCTTC. Translated, it gives CASSVVNSGYTF.

This chain joins TRBV18 and TRBJ2-5; TRBD1 aligns across 9 bases. Germline CDR1 and CDR2: KGHSH and LQKENI. V dropped 0 bases and J dropped 5; count of bases not matched to a gene: 10. The CDR3 runs 17 residues. The chain's CDR3 is CASSPPTGTGGRETQYF. For the CDR3, the DNA is TGTGCCAGCTCACCACCGACCGGAACAGGGGGCCGGGAGACCCAGTACTTC.

The genes are TRBV25-1 and TRBJ1-2; TRBD1 matches 8 bases. Trimming cost V 4 bases and J 2 bases; bases outside gene matches: 0. The CDR3 loop spans 13 amino acids. The germline gives CDR1 MGHDK, CDR2 SYGVNS. CDR3 bases: TGTGCCAGCAGTGGACAGGGGAACTATGGCTACACCTTC. Encoded protein: CASSGQGNYGYTF.

V usage is TRBV6-5 and J usage is TRBJ1-4; D is unclear. The CDR3 is 16 amino acids. Deletions cut 0 bases from V and 8 bases from J, with 16 bases between. CDR1 and CDR2 (germline): MNHEY, SVGAGI. The CDR3 DNA reads as TGTGCCAGCAGTTACTCGGCCGGGGAGGTCGGGGAAAAACTGTTTTTT. Protein product: CASSYSAGEVGEKLFF.

The CDR3 DNA reads as TGCGCCAGCAGCTTGGATATAGGGGGCGATGGCTACACCTTC. It is translated as CASSLDIGGDGYTF. V is TRBV5-1 and J is TRBJ1-2; 7 nucleotides match TRBD1. The CDR3 is 14 residues long. Germline assignment: CDR1 SGHRS and CDR2 YFSETQ. The J segment lost 6 bases and the V segment lost 0 bases, leaving 5 bases of the junction unmatched.

V is TRBV6-5 and J is TRBJ1-1, with D possibly TRBD1 on 6 matching bases. CDR1 is MNHEY, CDR2 SVGAGI, per germline. The CDR3 length is 14 residues. The V end lost 7 bases, the J end lost 1 base, and 13 bases lay between the germline ends. The CDR3 sequence: CASNSGQRNTEAFF. In DNA, the CDR3 is TGTGCCAGCAATTCCGGACAGCGGAACACTGAAGCTTTCTTT.

The V and J genes are TRBV9 and TRBJ2-5; TRBD2 matches at 13 bases. V gave up 3 bases and J gave up 2 bases; unmatched junction bases: 7. CDR1 SGDLS and CDR2 YYNGEE come from the germline V gene. The CDR3 spans 17 residues. Here the CDR3 reads CASSGLAGGTRQETQYF. In DNA, the CDR3 is TGTGCCAGCAGCGGACTAGCGGGGGGTACCCGGCAAGAGACCCAGTACTTC.

The chain combines TRBV2 with TRBJ2-1, with D maybe TRBD2 (7 bases). Germline V lookup: CDR1 SNHLY, CDR2 FYNNEI. V was pared by 5 bases and J by 8 bases, with 10 bases between. The CDR3 is 12 residues long. CDR3 residues: CASSKGGYEQFF. The CDR3 DNA is TGTGCCAGCAGTAAGGGGGGGTATGAGCAGTTCTTC.

Here the CDR3 DNA reads TGTGCCAGCAGTTCCGTAGCCTCGAACACCGGGGAGCTGTTTTTT. It codes for CASSSVASNTGELFF. This sequence joins TRBV27 and TRBJ2-2; no firm D call. V lost 4 bases and J lost 0, with 9 bases in between. The V gene's germline CDR1 is MNHEY and CDR2 SMNVEV (reference sequence). This CDR3 has 15 amino acids.

The chain is built from TRBV24-1 and TRBJ1-4; TRBD1 might be the D (5 bases). The CDR3 sequence is 15 residues long. Per germline, CDR1 KGHDR and CDR2 SFDVKD. The V end was cut by 4 bases, the J end by 0 bases, with 8 bases between. CDR3 nucleotide sequence: TGTGCCACCAGTGACGGGGGGGCAACTAATGAAAAACTGTTTTTT. Translation gives CATSDGGATNEKLFF.

This clone showed up just once. The V call is TRBV19, the J call TRBJ2-2; the D gene is possibly TRBD1 (5 bases). The germline gives CDR1 LNHDA, CDR2 SQIVND (reference sequence). The CDR3 covers 12 residues. The V end lost 8 bases, the J end lost 3 bases, and 7 bases lay between the germline ends. CDR3 region: CASSQDTGELFF. The CDR3 DNA reads TGTGCCAGTTCACAGGACACCGGGGAGCTGTTTTTT.

CDR3 DNA sequence: TGTGCCAGCAGCCCCCGTGGAGGCCTCAACTATGGCTACACCTTC. This gives the protein CASSPRGGLNYGYTF. The chain links TRBV7-8 to TRBJ1-2; D not certain. Germline-derived CDR1 and CDR2 are SGHVS and FQNEAQ. The CDR3 length is 15 residues. Trimming removed 5 bases at V and 2 bases at J, with 15 bases between.

The chain combines TRBV10-1 with TRBJ2-1; possible D gene TRBD2, 6 bases. This CDR3 contains 12 residues. CDR1 is WNHNN, CDR2 SYGVQD, per germline (reference sequence). The germline V and J ends were trimmed by 5 bases and 6 bases, with 8 bases remaining between them. DNA of the CDR3: TGCGCCAGCAGTATTAGCGGCAATGAGCAGTTCTTC. Translation: CASSISGNEQFF.

V gene TRBV12-5 combines with J gene TRBJ2-7; 10 bases are shared with TRBD1. Germline V gives CDR1 LGHNT, CDR2 FRNRAP. The trim removed 1 base at V and 6 bases at J, leaving 3 bases unmatched. The CDR3 consists of 14 residues. The CDR3 spells CASGLGQGAGEQYF. In DNA, the CDR3 is TGTGCTAGTGGTTTGGGACAGGGGGCTGGCGAGCAGTACTTC. Using reference TRBV12-5 and TRBJ2-7 for the parts outside the CDR3, the full variable domain is DARVTQTPRHKVTEMGQEVTMRCQPILGHNTVFWYRQTMMQGLELLAYFRNRAPLDDSGMPKDRFSAEMPDATLATLKIQPSEPRDSAVYFCASGLGQGAGEQYFGPGTRLTVT.

This chain joins TRBV24-1 and TRBJ2-5; 9 positions agree with TRBD1. This CDR3 contains 15 residues. The J segment lost 0 bases and the V segment lost 5 bases, leaving 3 bases of the junction unmatched. Germline V lookup: CDR1 KGHDR, CDR2 SFDVKD. In DNA, the CDR3 is TGTGCCACCAGTGCCGGGACAGGGTACCAAGAGACCCAGTACTTC. Protein: CATSAGTGYQETQYF.